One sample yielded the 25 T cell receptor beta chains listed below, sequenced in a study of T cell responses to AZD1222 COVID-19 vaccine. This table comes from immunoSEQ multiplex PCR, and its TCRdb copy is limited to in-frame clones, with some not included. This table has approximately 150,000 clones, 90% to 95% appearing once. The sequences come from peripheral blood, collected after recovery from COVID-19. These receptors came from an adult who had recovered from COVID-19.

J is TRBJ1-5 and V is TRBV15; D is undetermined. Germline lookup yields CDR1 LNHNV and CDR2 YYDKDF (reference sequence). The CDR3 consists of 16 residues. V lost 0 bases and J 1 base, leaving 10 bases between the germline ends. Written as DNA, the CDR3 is TGTGCCACCAGCAGAGATGGGCAAGCGAGCAATCAGCCCCAGCATTTT. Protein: CATSRDGQASNQPQHF.

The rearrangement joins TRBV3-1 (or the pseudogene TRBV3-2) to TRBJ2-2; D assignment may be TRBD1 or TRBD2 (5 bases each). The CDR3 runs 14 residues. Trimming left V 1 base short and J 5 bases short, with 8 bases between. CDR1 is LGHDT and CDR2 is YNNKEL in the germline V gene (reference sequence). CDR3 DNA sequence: TGTGCCAGCAGCCAAGTTGGGGGAACCGGGGAGCTGTTTTTT. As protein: CASSQVGGTGELFF.

CDR3 sequence reads: CASNNRKTGELFF. In nucleotides, the CDR3 is TGTGCCAGCAATAACAGGAAGACCGGGGAGCTGTTTTTT. The chain is built from TRBV6-6 and TRBJ2-2, with D tentatively TRBD1 (5 bases). V lost 7 bases to trimming and J lost 5 bases, with 11 bases between them. Looked up from germline, CDR1 is MNHNY and CDR2 is SVGAGI (reference sequence). This CDR3 region has 13 residues.

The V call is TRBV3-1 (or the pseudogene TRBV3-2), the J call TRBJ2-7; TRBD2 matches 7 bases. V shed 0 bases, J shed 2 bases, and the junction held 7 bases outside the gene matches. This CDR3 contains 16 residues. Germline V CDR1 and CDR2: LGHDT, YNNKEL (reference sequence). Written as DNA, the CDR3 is TGTGCCAGCAGCCAAGATCAGGGAGGGCCGACCTACGAGCAGTACTTC. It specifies CASSQDQGGPTYEQYF.

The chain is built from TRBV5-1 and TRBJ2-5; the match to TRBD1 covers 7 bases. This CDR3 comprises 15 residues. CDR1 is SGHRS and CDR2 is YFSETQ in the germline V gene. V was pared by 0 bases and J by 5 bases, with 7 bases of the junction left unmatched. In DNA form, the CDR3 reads TGCGCCAGCAGCTTGGAGGGACAGAGGTGGGAGACCCAGTACTTC. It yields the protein CASSLEGQRWETQYF.

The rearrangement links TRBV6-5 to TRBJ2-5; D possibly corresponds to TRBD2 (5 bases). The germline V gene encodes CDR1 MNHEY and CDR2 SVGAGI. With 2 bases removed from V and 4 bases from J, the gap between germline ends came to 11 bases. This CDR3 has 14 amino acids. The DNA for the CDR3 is TGTGCCAGCAGTTACAAAGAGGGAGCAGAGACCCAGTACTTC. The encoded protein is CASSYKEGAETQYF.

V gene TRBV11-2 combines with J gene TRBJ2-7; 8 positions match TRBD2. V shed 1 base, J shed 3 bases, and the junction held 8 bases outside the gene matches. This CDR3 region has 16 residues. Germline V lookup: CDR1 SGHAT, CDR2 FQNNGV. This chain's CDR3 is CASSLAMVSGIYEQYF. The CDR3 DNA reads TGTGCCAGCAGCTTAGCCATGGTTAGCGGGATCTACGAGCAGTACTTC.

In DNA form, the CDR3 reads TGTGCCAGCAGCGCGGCCCCTTCCTACGAGCAGTACTTC. Amino acid sequence: CASSAAPSYEQYF. The chain uses TRBV11-1 and TRBJ2-7; D is unclear. Trimming removed 5 bases from V and 1 base from J, with 9 bases in between. The CDR3 covers 13 residues. Germline V CDR1 and CDR2: SGHAT, FQDESV (reference sequence).

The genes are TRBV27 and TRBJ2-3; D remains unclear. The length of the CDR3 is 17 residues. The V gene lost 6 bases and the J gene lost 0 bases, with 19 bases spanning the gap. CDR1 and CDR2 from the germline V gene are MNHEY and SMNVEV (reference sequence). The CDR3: CASSPIALEPSTDTQYF. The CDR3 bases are TGTGCCAGCAGCCCCATAGCTCTAGAACCTAGCACAGATACGCAGTATTTT.

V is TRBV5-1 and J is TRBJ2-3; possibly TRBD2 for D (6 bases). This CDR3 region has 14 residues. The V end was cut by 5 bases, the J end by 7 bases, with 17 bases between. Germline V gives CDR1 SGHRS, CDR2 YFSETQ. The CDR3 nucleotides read TGCGCCAGCAGACTAGCTGCGTTTAGGCATACGCAGTATTTT. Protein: CASRLAAFRHTQYF.

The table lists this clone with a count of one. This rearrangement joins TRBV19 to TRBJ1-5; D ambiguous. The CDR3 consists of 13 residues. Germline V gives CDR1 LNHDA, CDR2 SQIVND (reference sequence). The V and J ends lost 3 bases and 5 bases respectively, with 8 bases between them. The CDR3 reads CASSMARDQPQHF. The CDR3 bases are TGTGCCAGTAGTATGGCTAGGGATCAGCCCCAGCATTTT. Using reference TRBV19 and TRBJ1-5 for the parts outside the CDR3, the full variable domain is DGGITQSPKYLFRKEGQNVTLSCEQNLNHDAMYWYRQDPGQGLRLIYYSQIVNDFQKGDIAEGYSVSREKKESFPLTVTSAQKNPTAFYLCASSMARDQPQHFGDGTRLSIL.

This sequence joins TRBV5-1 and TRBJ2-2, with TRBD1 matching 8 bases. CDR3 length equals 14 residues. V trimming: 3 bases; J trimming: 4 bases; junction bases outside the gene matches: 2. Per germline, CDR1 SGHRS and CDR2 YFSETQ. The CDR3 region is CASSWTGTTGELFF. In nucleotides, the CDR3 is TGCGCCAGCAGCTGGACAGGGACCACCGGGGAGCTGTTTTTT.

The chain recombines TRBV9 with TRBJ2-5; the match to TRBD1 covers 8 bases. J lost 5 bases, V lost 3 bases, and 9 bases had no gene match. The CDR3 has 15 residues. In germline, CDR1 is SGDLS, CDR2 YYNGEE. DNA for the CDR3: TGTGCCAGCAGCGCCGGACAGGGAGAGGGGGAGACCCAGTACTTC. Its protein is CASSAGQGEGETQYF.

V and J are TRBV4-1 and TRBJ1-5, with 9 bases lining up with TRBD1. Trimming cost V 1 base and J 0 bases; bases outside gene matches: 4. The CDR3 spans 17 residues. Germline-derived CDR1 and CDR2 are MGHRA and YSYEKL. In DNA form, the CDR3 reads TGCGCCAGCAGCCAAGTAGGGGACAGGGCTAGCAATCAGCCCCAGCATTTT. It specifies CASSQVGDRASNQPQHF.

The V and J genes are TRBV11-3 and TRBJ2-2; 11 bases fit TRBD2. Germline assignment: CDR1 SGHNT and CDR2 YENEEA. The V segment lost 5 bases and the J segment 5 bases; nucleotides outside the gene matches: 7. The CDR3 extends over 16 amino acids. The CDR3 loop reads CASSRRLAGLTGELFF. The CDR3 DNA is TGTGCCAGCAGCCGCCGACTAGCGGGATTGACCGGGGAGCTGTTTTTT.

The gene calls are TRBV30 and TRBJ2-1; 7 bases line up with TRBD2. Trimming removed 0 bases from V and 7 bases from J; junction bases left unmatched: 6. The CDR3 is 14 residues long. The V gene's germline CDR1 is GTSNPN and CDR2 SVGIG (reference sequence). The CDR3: CAWSVGGSRNEQFF. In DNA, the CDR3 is TGTGCCTGGAGTGTTGGCGGGAGTAGGAATGAGCAGTTCTTC.

CDR3 in DNA: TGTGCCAGCAGTTTATACGGGGCAACTAATGAAAAACTGTTTTTT. The encoded protein is CASSLYGATNEKLFF. The chain carries TRBV27 and TRBJ1-4; D not resolved. Germline V gene sequence: CDR1 MNHEY, CDR2 SMNVEV (reference sequence). Trimming left V 1 base short and J 0 bases short, with 6 bases between. The CDR3 runs 15 residues. Variable domain in full (rest from reference TRBV27 and TRBJ1-4): EAQVTQNPRYLITVTGKKLTVTCSQNMNHEYMSWYRQDPGLGLRQIYYSMNVEVTDKGDVPEGYKVSRKEKRNFPLILESPSPNQTSLYFCASSLYGATNEKLFFGSGTQLSVL.

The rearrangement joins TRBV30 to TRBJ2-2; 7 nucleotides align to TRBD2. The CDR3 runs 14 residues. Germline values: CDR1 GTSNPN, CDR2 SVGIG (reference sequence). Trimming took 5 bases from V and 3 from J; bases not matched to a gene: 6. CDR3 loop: CAWGRESDTGELFF. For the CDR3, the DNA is TGTGCCTGGGGGCGGGAGTCCGACACCGGGGAGCTGTTTTTT.

CDR3 region: CASSPLEAYEQYF. DNA for the CDR3: TGTGCCAGCAGCCCCCTAGAGGCGTACGAGCAGTACTTC. This chain joins TRBV25-1 and TRBJ2-7; D call uncertain. The CDR3 loop spans 13 amino acids. With 6 bases removed from V and 4 bases from J, the gap between germline ends came to 13 bases. CDR1 is MGHDK and CDR2 is SYGVNS in the germline V gene.

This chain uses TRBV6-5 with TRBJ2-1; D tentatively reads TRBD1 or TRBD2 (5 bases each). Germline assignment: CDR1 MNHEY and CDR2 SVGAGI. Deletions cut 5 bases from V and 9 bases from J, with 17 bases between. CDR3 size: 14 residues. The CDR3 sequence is CASSIPGPPGEQFF. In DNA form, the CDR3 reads TGTGCCAGCAGTATACCGGGACCCCCTGGTGAGCAGTTCTTC.

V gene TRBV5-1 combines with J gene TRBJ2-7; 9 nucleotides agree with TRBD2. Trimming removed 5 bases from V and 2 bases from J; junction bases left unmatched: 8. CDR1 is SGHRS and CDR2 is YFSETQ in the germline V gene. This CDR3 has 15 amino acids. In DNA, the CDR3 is TGCGCCAGCAGTTCAGAAGCGGGAGGACCCTACGAGCAGTACTTC. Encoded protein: CASSSEAGGPYEQYF.

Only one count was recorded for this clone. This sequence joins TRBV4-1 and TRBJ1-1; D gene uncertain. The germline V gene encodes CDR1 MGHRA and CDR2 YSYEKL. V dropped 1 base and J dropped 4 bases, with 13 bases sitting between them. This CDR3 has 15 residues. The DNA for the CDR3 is TGCGCCAGCAGCCAAGGGAATTTGCGGAGCACTGAAGCTTTCTTT. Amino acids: CASSQGNLRSTEAFF.

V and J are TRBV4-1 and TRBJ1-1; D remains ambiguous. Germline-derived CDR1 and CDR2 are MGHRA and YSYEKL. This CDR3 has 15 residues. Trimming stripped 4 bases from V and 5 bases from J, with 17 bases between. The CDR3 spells CASSPVSFGRTEAFF. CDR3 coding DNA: TGCGCCAGCAGCCCGGTTTCGTTCGGACGGACTGAAGCTTTCTTT.

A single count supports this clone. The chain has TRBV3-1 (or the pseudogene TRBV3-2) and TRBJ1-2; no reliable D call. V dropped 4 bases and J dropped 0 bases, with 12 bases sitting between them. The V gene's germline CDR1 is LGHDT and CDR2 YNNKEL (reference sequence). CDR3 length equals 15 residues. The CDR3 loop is CASSRLAEANYGYTF. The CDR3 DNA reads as TGTGCCAGCAGCCGGTTAGCAGAGGCTAACTATGGCTACACCTTC.

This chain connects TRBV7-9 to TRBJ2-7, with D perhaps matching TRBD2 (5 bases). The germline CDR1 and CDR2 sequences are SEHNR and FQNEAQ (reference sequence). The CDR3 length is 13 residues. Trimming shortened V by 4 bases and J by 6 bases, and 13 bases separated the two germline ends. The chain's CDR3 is CASSSPPGIEQYF. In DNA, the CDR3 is TGTGCCAGCAGCTCACCCCCCGGGATCGAGCAGTACTTC. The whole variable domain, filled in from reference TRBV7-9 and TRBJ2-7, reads DTGVSQNPRHKITKRGQNVTFRCDPISEHNRLYWYRQTLGQGPEFLTYFQNEAQLEKSRLLSDRFSAERPKGSFSTLEIQRTEQGDSAMYLCASSSPPGIEQYFGPGTRLTVT.